The TCR beta chain under discussion was sequenced for a study of T-cell memory formation after mild COVID-19 (dated by TCRdb to the early 2020s). Looking at the study overall: TCR sequence clusters from the two donors were found to be largely donor specific. The cohort was made up of two young adult volunteers, one female and one male, who were previously healthy. In two donors, T-cell clones that expanded and contracted after mild COVID-19 were tracked by sequencing TCRalpha and TCRbeta repertoires over time.

What the study reported, not specific to this receptor: The second-wave clones that peaked on day 37 were not confirmed to be SARS-CoV-2 specific. Contracting CD4+ clones were located mainly in the CM and EM memory subsets, whereas CD8+ clones were found to be enriched in EMRA. The study included only a couple of mild cases, and larger cohorts that include severe cases with pre-infection samples were judged to be necessary. Some responding clones were detected in pre-infection memory, suggesting pre-existing cross-reactive memory T cells joined the SARS-CoV-2 response. Balanced CD4/CD8 phenotypes were observed for clones contracting from day 15 to 85, whereas a bias towards CD4+ was observed for a second wave of clones expanding from day 15 to 37.

Sequencing relied on an Illumina NovaSeq 6000. TCRalpha and TCRbeta cDNA libraries were constructed by 5'RACE with constant-segment primers, with sample barcodes and unique molecular identifiers being introduced. Trizol reagent was used to extract RNA from every sample. Libraries were amplified in two PCR steps, with a second sample barcode and Illumina TruSeq adapters added in the second step. Sequencing of libraries was performed on an Illumina NovaSeq with 2 x 150 bp paired-end reads. The authors' pipeline ran thus. Demultiplexing of reads and collapsing into UMI-guided consensus sequences were performed with migec v1.2.7. Using mixcr v2.1.11, the UMI consensuses were aligned to TRA and TRB V and J templates and assembled into clonotypes. Clonotypes were classified as expanded or contracted when called significant by both edgeR and NoisET, with noise models trained on biological replicates. For edgeR calls, a false discovery rate-adjusted p below 0.01 and a log2 fold-change threshold of 1 were applied. As an exploratory analysis of dynamics, max-normalized trajectories of the 1000 most abundant clonotypes were examined by PCA with hierarchical clustering. Each responding clone was given a CD4 or CD8 phenotype based on the CD4+ and CD8+ repertoires, which had been sequenced separately. TCRdb cleaned the public reads at Q25 with fastp, built clones with MiXCR and kept in-frame beta chains. Merged by CDR3 protein, the rows form single entries marked with the most common genes and DNA. The V and J calls here are based on TCRdb, not the publication. Present in this sample are roughly 580,000 distinct CDR3 sequences, approximately 19% of which were seen just once. The ten biggest clones cover around 12% of the sample.

PBMCs were isolated by Ficoll-Paque density gradient centrifugation. V is shortened by 6 bases, J by 2 bases, and the region joining them spans 12 bases. The cysteine opens and the phenylalanine closes a CDR3 of 14 amino acids. The sequence is cut down to CDR3 DNA, 42 bases in frame from base 1. For this clonotype: No cognate antigen has been identified for it. Base quality data are lacking; no much larger clone is found one base away.

The material sequenced was PBMCs or a T cell subset sorted from them (not recorded which). This clonotype was sampled from an adult woman who had mild COVID-19 (a few samples of this study predate the infection). The sample titles of this study are shuffled in the database, so cell type and time point are left out; the donor was told from shared clones. Here the chain combines TRBV12-3 or TRBV12-4 and TRBJ2-3; matching of 5 bases hints at TRBD2 as the D gene. The nucleotides read TGTGCCAGCAGCTTCGGGGATTTCACAGATACGCAGTATTTT. This encodes CASSFGDFTDTQYF.